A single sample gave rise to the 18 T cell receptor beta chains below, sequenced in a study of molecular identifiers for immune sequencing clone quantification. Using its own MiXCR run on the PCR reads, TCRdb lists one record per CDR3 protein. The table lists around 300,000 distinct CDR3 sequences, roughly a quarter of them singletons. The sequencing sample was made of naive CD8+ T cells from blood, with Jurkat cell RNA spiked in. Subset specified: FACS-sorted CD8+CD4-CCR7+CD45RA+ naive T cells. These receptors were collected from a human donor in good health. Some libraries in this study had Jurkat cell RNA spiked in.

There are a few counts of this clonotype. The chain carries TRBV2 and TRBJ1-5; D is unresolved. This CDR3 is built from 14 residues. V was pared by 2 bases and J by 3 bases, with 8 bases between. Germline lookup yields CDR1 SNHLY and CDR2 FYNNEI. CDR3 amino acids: CASSESALNQPQHF. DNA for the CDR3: TGTGCCAGCAGTGAATCGGCCCTCAATCAGCCCCAGCATTTT.

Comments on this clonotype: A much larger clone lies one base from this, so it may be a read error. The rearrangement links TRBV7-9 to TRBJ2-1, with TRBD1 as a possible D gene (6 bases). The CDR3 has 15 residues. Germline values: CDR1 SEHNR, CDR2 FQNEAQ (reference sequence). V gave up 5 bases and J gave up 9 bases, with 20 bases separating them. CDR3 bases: TGTGCCAGCAGCCCCACCCCTGGCGCAGGGGTTGAGCAGTTCTTC. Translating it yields CASSPTPGAGVEQFF.

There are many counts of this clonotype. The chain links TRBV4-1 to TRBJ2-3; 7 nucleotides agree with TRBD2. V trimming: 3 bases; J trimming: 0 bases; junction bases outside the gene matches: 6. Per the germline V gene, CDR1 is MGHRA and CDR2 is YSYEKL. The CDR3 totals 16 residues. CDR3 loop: CASSQVSGSSTDTQYF. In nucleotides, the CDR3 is TGCGCCAGCAGCCAGGTTAGCGGGTCTAGCACAGATACGCAGTATTTT.

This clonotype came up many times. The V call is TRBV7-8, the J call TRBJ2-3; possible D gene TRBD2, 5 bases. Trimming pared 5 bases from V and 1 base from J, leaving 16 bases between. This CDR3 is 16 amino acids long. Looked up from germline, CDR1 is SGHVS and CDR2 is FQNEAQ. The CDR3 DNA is TGTGCCAGCAGCCCACTCCTGCGGGTACGCACAGATACGCAGTATTTT. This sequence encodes CASSPLLRVRTDTQYF.

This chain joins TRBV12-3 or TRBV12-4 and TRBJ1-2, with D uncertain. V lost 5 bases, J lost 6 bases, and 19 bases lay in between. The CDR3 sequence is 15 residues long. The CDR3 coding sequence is TGTGCCAGCAGTGCCGTCGGTGCCCCTCATGATGGCTACACCTTC. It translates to CASSAVGAPHDGYTF.

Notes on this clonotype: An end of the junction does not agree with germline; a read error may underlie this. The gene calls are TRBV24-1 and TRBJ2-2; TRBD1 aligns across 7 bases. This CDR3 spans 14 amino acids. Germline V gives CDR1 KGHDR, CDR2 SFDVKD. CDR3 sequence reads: CATSNTPGTGELVF. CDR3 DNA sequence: TGTGCCACCAGTAACACTCCAGGCACAGGGGAGCTGGTTTTT.

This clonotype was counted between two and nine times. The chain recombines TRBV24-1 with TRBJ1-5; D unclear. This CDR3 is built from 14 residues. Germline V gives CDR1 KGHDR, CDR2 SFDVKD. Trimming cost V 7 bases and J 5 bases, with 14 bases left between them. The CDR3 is CATRTNANHQPQHF. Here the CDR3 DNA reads TGTGCCACCAGGACAAATGCTAATCATCAGCCCCAGCATTTT.

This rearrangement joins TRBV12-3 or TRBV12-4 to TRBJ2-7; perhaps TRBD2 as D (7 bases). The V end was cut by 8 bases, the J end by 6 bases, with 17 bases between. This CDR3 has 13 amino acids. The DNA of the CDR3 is TGTGCCAGCGAGGGGGGGGGCCCCGCCGAGCAGTACTTC. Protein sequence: CASEGGGPAEQYF.

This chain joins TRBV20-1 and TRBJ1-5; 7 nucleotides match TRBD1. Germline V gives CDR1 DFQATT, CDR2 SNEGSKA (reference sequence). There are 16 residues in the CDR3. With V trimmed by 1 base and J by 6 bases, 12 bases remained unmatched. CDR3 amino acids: CSARARTGPGGQPQHF. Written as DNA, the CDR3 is TGCAGTGCTAGAGCGAGGACAGGCCCCGGGGGTCAGCCCCAGCATTTT.

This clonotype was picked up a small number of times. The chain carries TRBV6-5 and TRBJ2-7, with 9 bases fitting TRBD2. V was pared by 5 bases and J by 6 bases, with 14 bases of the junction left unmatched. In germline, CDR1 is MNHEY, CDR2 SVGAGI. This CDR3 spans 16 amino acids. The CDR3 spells CASSDHSGSPVFEQYF. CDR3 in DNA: TGTGCCAGCAGTGATCATAGCGGGAGCCCCGTCTTCGAGCAGTACTTC.

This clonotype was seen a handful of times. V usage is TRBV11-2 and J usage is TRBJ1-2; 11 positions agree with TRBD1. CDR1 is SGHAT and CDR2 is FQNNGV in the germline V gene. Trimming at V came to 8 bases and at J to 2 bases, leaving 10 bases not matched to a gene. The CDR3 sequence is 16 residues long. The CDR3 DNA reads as TGTGCCAGCGAGGCCGGGACAGGGGGACCAAACTATGGCTACACCTTC. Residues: CASEAGTGGPNYGYTF.

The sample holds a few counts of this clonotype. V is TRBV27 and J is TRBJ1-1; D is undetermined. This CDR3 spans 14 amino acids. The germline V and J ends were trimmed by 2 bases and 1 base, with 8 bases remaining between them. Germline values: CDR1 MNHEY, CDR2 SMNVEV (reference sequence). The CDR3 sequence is CASSLQETNTEAFF. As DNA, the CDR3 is TGTGCCAGCAGTTTACAGGAAACGAACACTGAAGCTTTCTTT.

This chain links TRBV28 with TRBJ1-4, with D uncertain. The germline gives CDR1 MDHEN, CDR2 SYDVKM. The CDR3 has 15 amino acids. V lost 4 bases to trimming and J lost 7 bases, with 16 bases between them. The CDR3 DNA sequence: TGTGCCAGCAGTTCACGGACCCTCCCGGGTGAAAAACTGTTTTTT. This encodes CASSSRTLPGEKLFF.

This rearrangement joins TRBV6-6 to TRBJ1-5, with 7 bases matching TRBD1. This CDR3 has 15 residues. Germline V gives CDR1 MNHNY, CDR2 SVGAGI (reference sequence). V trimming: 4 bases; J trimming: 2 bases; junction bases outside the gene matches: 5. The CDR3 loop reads CASSLYRGGNQPQHF. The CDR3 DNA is TGTGCCAGCAGTTTGTACAGGGGAGGCAATCAGCCCCAGCATTTT.

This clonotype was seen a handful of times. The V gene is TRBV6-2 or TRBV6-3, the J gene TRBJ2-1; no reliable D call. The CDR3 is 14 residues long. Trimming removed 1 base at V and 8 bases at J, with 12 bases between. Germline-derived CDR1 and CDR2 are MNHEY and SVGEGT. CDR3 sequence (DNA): TGTGCCAGCAGTTACTTGGGTCCTGATGATGAGCAGTTCTTC. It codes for CASSYLGPDDEQFF.

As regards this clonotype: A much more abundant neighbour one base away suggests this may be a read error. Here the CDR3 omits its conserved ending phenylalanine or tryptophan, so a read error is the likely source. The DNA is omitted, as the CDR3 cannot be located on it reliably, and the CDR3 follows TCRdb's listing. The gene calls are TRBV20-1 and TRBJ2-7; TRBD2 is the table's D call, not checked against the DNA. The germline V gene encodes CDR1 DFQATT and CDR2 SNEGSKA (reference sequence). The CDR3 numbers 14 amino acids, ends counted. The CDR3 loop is CSALPGTSGPPGYL.

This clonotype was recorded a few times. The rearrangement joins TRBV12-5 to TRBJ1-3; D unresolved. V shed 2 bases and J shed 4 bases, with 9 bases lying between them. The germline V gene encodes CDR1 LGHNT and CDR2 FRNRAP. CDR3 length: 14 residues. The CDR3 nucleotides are TGTGCTAGTGGTTTGTCAGGTTCCGGAAACACCATATATTTT. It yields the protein CASGLSGSGNTIYF.

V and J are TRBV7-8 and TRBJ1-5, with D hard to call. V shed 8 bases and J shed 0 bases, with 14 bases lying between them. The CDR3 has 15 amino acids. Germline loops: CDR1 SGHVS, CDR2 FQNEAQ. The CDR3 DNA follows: TGTGCCAGCGGCTCTAGAACGTATAGCAATCAGCCCCAGCATTTT. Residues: CASGSRTYSNQPQHF.